Below, 24 T cell receptor beta chains from the same sample are listed, as sequenced in a study of blood T cell repertoires in COVID-19. Assay used: immunoSEQ multiplex PCR; TCRdb lists only in-frame clones, some missing. Of more than 40,000 clones in the sample, around 87% were seen once. Sample: peripheral blood. Every receptor here comes from a human donor in a cohort sampled during active COVID-19.

This chain uses TRBV19 with TRBJ2-7, with TRBD1 as a possible D gene (5 bases). The germline V gene has CDR1 LNHDA and CDR2 SQIVND (reference sequence). V was trimmed by 3 bases and J by 3 bases, leaving 12 bases between them. This CDR3 comprises 14 residues. CDR3 amino acids: CASSIRVQGYEQYF. The DNA for the CDR3 is TGTGCCAGTAGTATCCGGGTCCAGGGCTACGAGCAGTACTTC. Using reference TRBV19 and TRBJ2-7 for the parts outside the CDR3, the full variable domain is DGGITQSPKYLFRKEGQNVTLSCEQNLNHDAMYWYRQDPGQGLRLIYYSQIVNDFQKGDIAEGYSVSREKKESFPLTVTSAQKNPTAFYLCASSIRVQGYEQYFGPGTRLTVT.

The chain links TRBV11-2 to TRBJ2-7; perhaps TRBD1 as D (5 bases). Germline assignment: CDR1 SGHAT and CDR2 FQNNGV. Trimming took 7 bases from V and 1 from J, leaving 14 bases between them. The CDR3 totals 14 residues. CDR3 residues: CASTRAQGSYEQYF. The CDR3 nucleotides read TGTGCCAGCACCCGAGCCCAGGGTTCCTACGAGCAGTACTTC.

The chain employs TRBV27 and TRBJ2-3; TRBD2 agrees at 10 bases. CDR3 size: 16 residues. The V segment lost 1 base and the J segment 0 bases; nucleotides outside the gene matches: 1. The V gene's germline CDR1 is MNHEY and CDR2 SMNVEV (reference sequence). Here the CDR3 DNA reads TGTGCCAGCAGTTTATTTAGCGGGGGGAGCACAGATACGCAGTATTTT. It encodes CASSLFSGGSTDTQYF.

The chain uses TRBV9 and TRBJ1-1, with D possibly being TRBD1 (5 bases). This CDR3 spans 15 amino acids. V was cut by 4 bases and J by 11 bases, with 24 bases left in between. In germline, CDR1 is SGDLS, CDR2 YYNGEE. This CDR3 is CASSPRDPGRGGAFF. The CDR3 bases are TGTGCCAGCAGCCCCAGGGACCCCGGGAGGGGTGGGGCTTTCTTT. Full variable domain (missing parts from reference TRBV9 and TRBJ1-1): DSGVTQTPKHLITATGQRVTLRCSPRSGDLSVYWYQQSLDQGLQFLIQYYNGEERAKGNILERFSAQQFPDLHSELNLSSLELGDSALYFCASSPRDPGRGGAFFGQGTRLTVV.

The V call is TRBV11-1, the J call TRBJ2-7, with 7 bases fitting TRBD2. Germline-derived CDR1 and CDR2 are SGHAT and FQDESV (reference sequence). This CDR3 contains 13 residues. Trimming cost V 5 bases and J 5 bases; bases outside gene matches: 6. The CDR3 reads CASSRMGLHEQYF. The DNA for the CDR3 is TGTGCCAGCAGCCGCATGGGACTACACGAGCAGTACTTC.

The chain carries TRBV5-1 and TRBJ2-1; TRBD2 matches at 15 bases. The trim removed 3 bases at V and 4 bases at J, leaving 5 bases unmatched. Germline-derived CDR1 and CDR2 are SGHRS and YFSETQ. The CDR3 runs 17 residues. The CDR3 nucleotides read TGCGCCAGCAGCTCCGGGACTAGCGGGGGGATATACAATGAGCAGTTCTTC. It codes for CASSSGTSGGIYNEQFF.

This sequence joins TRBV5-1 and TRBJ2-7, with 10 positions matching TRBD1. The V and J ends lost 4 bases and 0 bases, in that order; junction bases with no gene match: 7. The length of the CDR3 is 16 residues. CDR1 is SGHRS and CDR2 is YFSETQ in the germline V gene. The CDR3: CASSGRTGGDSYEQYF. DNA of the CDR3: TGCGCCAGCAGCGGACGGACAGGGGGTGACTCCTACGAGCAGTACTTC.

The V gene is TRBV7-9, the J gene TRBJ2-3; TRBD1 is a possible D gene (6 bases). Germline V gene lookup returns CDR1 SEHNR and CDR2 FQNEAQ (reference sequence). V shed 8 bases and J shed 3 bases, with 6 bases lying between them. This CDR3 is 11 amino acids long. In DNA, the CDR3 is TGTGCCAGCCAGGGGACAGATACGCAGTATTTT. It translates to CASQGTDTQYF.

In nucleotides, the CDR3 is TGTGCCAGCAGCTCGGGACTAGCGGGAACCCTCTCCTACAATGAGCAGTTCTTC. Its protein is CASSSGLAGTLSYNEQFF. The rearrangement links TRBV7-9 to TRBJ2-1; TRBD2 agrees at 13 bases. The junction had 6 bases not matched to a gene; V was cut back by 4 bases and J by 0 bases. The CDR3 runs to 18 residues. CDR1 is SEHNR and CDR2 is FQNEAQ in the germline V gene (reference sequence).

The V call is TRBV27, the J call TRBJ2-2; 9 bases align to TRBD1. The germline CDR1 and CDR2 sequences are MNHEY and SMNVEV (reference sequence). This CDR3 contains 15 residues. J was trimmed by 6 bases and V by 6 bases; bases with no gene match: 8. The CDR3 protein is CASRSLGQGPGELFF. The CDR3 DNA follows: TGTGCCAGCAGAAGTTTGGGACAGGGTCCCGGGGAGCTGTTTTTT.

The V call is TRBV3-1 (or the pseudogene TRBV3-2), the J call TRBJ2-7; TRBD2 aligns across 10 bases. The CDR3 length is 16 residues. V lost 0 bases to trimming and J lost 3 bases; unmatched junction nucleotides: 5. CDR1 and CDR2 from the germline V gene are LGHDT and YNNKEL (reference sequence). CDR3 sequence: CASSQESGRDFYEQYF. The DNA for the CDR3 is TGTGCCAGCAGCCAAGAAAGCGGGAGGGACTTCTACGAGCAGTACTTC.

The chain recombines TRBV27 with TRBJ2-3; D perhaps matches TRBD1 (5 bases). The CDR3 totals 15 residues. The V end was cut by 2 bases, the J end by 3 bases, with 12 bases between. The V gene's germline CDR1 is MNHEY and CDR2 SMNVEV (reference sequence). CDR3 nucleotides: TGTGCCAGCAGTTTAATAGGGGCCGGAACAGATACGCAGTATTTT. Its protein product is CASSLIGAGTDTQYF.

This clone was observed a few times. The V and J genes are TRBV5-1 and TRBJ1-5; no clear D. This CDR3 spans 14 amino acids. V lost 4 bases and J 2 bases, leaving 10 bases between the germline ends. CDR1 is SGHRS and CDR2 is YFSETQ in the germline V gene. CDR3: CASSPTGGNQPQHF. DNA for the CDR3: TGCGCCAGCAGCCCCACCGGGGGCAATCAGCCCCAGCATTTT.

The chain has TRBV9 and TRBJ2-5, with 10 nucleotides matching TRBD2. Per germline, CDR1 SGDLS and CDR2 YYNGEE. Losses at the gene ends were 4 bases for V and 4 bases for J; bases not matched to a gene: 7. This CDR3 is built from 15 residues. CDR3 DNA: TGTGCCAGCAGCCCGAGCGGGGGGGGGATAGAGACCCAGTACTTC. Its protein product is CASSPSGGGIETQYF.

The chain employs TRBV7-8 and TRBJ2-7, with D perhaps matching TRBD1 (5 bases). CDR3 length: 14 amino acids. V shed 4 bases and J shed 4 bases, with 14 bases lying between them. Per germline, CDR1 SGHVS and CDR2 FQNEAQ. The CDR3 sequence: CASSYHQGIYEQYF. The DNA of the CDR3 is TGTGCCAGCAGCTACCACCAGGGAATATACGAGCAGTACTTC.

CDR3 nucleotide sequence: TGTGCCTACCAGGGGCCCCCTTATGAAGCTTTCTTT. Translation: CAYQGPPYEAFF. J is TRBJ1-1 and V is TRBV30; maybe TRBD1 (6 bases). CDR1 is GTSNPN, CDR2 SVGIG, per germline (reference sequence). Between the trimmed V and J ends, which lost 7 bases and 7 bases, there was a span of 16 bases. The CDR3 is 12 amino acids.

This rearrangement joins TRBV2 to TRBJ2-3; 9 bases map to TRBD2. Germline V gene data show CDR1 as SNHLY and CDR2 as FYNNEI. The CDR3 sequence is 14 residues long. V lost 11 bases and J lost 1; bases outside the gene matches: 7. The CDR3 protein is CAQIAGVGTDTQYF. In DNA form, the CDR3 reads TGTGCCCAGATAGCGGGAGTCGGCACAGATACGCAGTATTTT.

The J gene is TRBJ2-7, the V gene TRBV28; 7 bases are shared with TRBD2. The trim removed 3 bases at V and 6 bases at J, leaving 5 bases unmatched. The CDR3 runs 13 residues. Per the germline V gene, CDR1 is MDHEN and CDR2 is SYDVKM. CDR3 amino acids: CASSFRTSGEQYF. The CDR3 DNA reads TGTGCCAGCAGTTTCCGGACTAGTGGCGAGCAGTACTTC.

This clone was seen just once. The chain carries TRBV7-8 and TRBJ1-1, with 7 bases fitting TRBD1. The germline V gene encodes CDR1 SGHVS and CDR2 FQNEAQ. This CDR3 is built from 16 residues. Trimming removed 5 bases from V and 4 bases from J; junction bases left unmatched: 13. In nucleotides, the CDR3 is TGTGCCAGCAGCCCCAGGGGGGCCCATTCGAGCACTGAAGCTTTCTTT. Protein sequence: CASSPRGAHSSTEAFF.

This chain connects TRBV7-7 to TRBJ2-7, with D perhaps matching TRBD1 (6 bases). V gave up 1 base and J gave up 0 bases, with 10 bases separating them. Looked up from germline, CDR1 is SSHAT and CDR2 is FNYEAQ (reference sequence). CDR3 length: 15 residues. The CDR3 DNA is TGTGCCAGCAGCTTAGAGCAGGGGAGCTCCTACGAGCAGTACTTC. This sequence encodes CASSLEQGSSYEQYF.

The V gene is TRBV13, the J gene TRBJ2-7, with D uncertain. The germline CDR1 and CDR2 sequences are PRHDT and FYEKMQ (reference sequence). Trimming took off 3 bases at V and 3 bases at J, with 6 bases between the two ends. The CDR3 length is 12 residues. The CDR3 sequence is CASSLRSYEQYF. The CDR3 bases are TGTGCCAGCAGCTTGCGGAGCTACGAGCAGTACTTC.

This clone was seen only a few times. This sequence joins TRBV28 and TRBJ1-1, with D maybe TRBD1 (5 bases). Trimming removed 3 bases at V and 0 bases at J, with 20 bases between. In germline, CDR1 is MDHEN, CDR2 SYDVKM. The CDR3 loop spans 18 amino acids. CDR3 sequence: CASSLYAAGLEMNTEAFF. CDR3 DNA: TGTGCCAGCAGTTTGTACGCAGCAGGGTTAGAAATGAACACTGAAGCTTTCTTT.

The chain combines TRBV10-2 with TRBJ2-7, with 9 bases aligning to TRBD2. Germline V lookup: CDR1 WSHSY, CDR2 SAAADI. The CDR3 contains 15 residues. After removal of 2 bases from V and 3 bases from J, the junction contained 5 bases not matched to a gene. The CDR3 nucleotides read TGCGCCAGCAGTGAGCTGGCGGGGGGGGTCTACGAGCAGTACTTC. Translating it yields CASSELAGGVYEQYF.

The CDR3 DNA follows: TGCGCCAGCAGCCAATTAGCGGGGGTCCAAGAGACCCAGTACTTC. The encoded protein is CASSQLAGVQETQYF. The gene calls are TRBV4-1 and TRBJ2-5, with 9 positions matching TRBD2. V shed 2 bases and J 1 base; nucleotides not matched to a gene: 2. The CDR3 length is 15 residues. Germline V gene data show CDR1 as MGHRA and CDR2 as YSYEKL.